This note documents a single T cell receptor beta chain sequence. TCRdb re-called the RT-PCR reads through MiXCR, storing one row per CDR3 protein. In the table there are about 40,000 distinct CDR3 sequences, more than 30% of which are singletons. The data derive from a study of patients and donors after allogeneic stem cell transplantation. The CDR3 has 13 amino acids. Germline V gives CDR1 MNHEY, CDR2 SVGAGI. V shed 7 bases and J shed 2 bases, with 12 bases lying between them. Input material: blood, either unsorted or a sorted T cell fraction (not recorded which). The sequence derives from a human donor who was either an allogeneic HSCT recipient or a stem cell or donor lymphocyte infusion donor (not recorded which). It is not recorded whose cells these are; they may come from a transplant donor. The chain combines TRBV6-5 with TRBJ2-7, with D uncertain. DNA of the CDR3: TGTGCCAGCACCTCGTCGTCGGCCTACGAGCAGTACTTC. As protein: CASTSSSAYEQYF.